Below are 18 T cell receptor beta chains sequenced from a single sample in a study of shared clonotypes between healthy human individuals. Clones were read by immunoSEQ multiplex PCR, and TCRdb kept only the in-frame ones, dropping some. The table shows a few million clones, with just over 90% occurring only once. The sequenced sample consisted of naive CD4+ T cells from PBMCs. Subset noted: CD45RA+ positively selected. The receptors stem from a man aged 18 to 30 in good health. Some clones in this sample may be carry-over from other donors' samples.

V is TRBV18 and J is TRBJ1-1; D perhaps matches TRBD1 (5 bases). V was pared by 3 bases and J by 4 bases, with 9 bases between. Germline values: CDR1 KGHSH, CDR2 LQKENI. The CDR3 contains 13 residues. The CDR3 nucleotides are TGTGCCAGCTCACCGGGGCCCGGCACTGAAGCTTTCTTT. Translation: CASSPGPGTEAFF.

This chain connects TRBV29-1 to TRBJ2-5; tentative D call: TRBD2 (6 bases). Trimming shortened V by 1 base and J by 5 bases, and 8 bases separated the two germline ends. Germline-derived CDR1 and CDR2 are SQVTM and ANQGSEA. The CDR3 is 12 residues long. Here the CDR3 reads CSVEGRDETQYF. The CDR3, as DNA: TGCAGCGTTGAAGGGAGGGACGAGACCCAGTACTTC. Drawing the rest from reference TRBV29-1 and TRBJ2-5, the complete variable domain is SAVISQKPSRDICQRGTSLTIQCQVDSQVTMMFWYRQQPGQSLTLIATANQGSEATYESGFVIDKFPISRPNLTFSTLTVSNMSPEDSSIYLCSVEGRDETQYFGPGTRLLVL.

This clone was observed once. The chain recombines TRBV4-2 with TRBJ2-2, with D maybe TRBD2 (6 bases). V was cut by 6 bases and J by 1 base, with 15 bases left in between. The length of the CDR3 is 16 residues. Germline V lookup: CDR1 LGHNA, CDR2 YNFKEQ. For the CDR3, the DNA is TGTGCCAGCAGGCCCGGTGTAGCGGAGAACACCGGGGAGCTGTTTTTT. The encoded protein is CASRPGVAENTGELFF.

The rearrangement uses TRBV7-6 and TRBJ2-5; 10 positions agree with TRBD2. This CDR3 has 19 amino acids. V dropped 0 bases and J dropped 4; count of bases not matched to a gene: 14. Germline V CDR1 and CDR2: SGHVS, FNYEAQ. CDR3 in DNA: TGTGCCAGCAGCTTAGCGTTCCCCCGGGCTAGCGGGAGAGTAGAGACCCAGTACTTC. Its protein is CASSLAFPRASGRVETQYF.

The CDR3 sequence is CASSERDPRFSYEQYF. CDR3 bases: TGTGCCAGCAGTGAAAGGGACCCCAGATTTTCCTACGAGCAGTACTTC. V and J are TRBV6-1 and TRBJ2-7; either TRBD1 or TRBD2 may supply D (5 bases each). V was shortened by 2 bases and J by 1 base, with 15 bases between the two germline ends. CDR1 and CDR2 (germline): MNHNS, SASEGT. The CDR3 extends over 16 amino acids.

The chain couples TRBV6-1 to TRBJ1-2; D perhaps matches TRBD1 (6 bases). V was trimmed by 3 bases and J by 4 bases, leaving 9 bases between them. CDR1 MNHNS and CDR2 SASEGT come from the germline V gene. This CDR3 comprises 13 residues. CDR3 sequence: CASSEGQFYGYTF. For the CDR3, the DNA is TGTGCCAGCAGTGAGGGACAATTCTATGGCTACACCTTC.

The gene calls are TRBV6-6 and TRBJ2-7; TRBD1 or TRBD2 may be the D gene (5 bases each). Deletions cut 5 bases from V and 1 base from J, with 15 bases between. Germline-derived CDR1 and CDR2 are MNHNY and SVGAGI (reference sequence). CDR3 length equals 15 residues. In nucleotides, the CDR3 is TGTGCCAGCAGTACCCCCGGGACGGATTCCTACGAGCAGTACTTC. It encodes CASSTPGTDSYEQYF.

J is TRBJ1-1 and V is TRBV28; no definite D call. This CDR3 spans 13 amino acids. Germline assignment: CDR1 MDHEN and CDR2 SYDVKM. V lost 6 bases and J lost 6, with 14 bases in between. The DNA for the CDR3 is TGTGCCAGCAGCCTGCAGGCGGGTGCTGAAGCTTTCTTT. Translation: CASSLQAGAEAFF.

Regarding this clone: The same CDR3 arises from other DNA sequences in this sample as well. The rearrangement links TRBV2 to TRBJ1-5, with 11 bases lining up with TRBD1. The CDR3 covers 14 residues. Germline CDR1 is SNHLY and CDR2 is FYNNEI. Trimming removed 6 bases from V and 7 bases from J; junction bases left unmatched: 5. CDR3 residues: CASSRTGGRQPQHF. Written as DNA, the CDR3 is TGTGCCAGCAGCAGGACAGGGGGCCGGCAGCCCCAGCATTTT.

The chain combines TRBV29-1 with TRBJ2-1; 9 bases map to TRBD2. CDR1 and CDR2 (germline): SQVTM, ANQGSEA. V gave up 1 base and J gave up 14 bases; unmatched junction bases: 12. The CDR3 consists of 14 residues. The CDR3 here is CSVEVGLAGPPEFF. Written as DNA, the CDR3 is TGCAGCGTTGAAGTCGGTCTAGCGGGGCCTCCGGAGTTCTTC.

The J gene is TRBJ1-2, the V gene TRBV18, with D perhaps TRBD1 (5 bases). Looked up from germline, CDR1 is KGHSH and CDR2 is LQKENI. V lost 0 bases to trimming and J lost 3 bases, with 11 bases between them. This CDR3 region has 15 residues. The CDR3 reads CASSPPVRGDYGYTF. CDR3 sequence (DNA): TGTGCCAGCTCACCACCGGTGAGAGGGGACTATGGCTACACCTTC.

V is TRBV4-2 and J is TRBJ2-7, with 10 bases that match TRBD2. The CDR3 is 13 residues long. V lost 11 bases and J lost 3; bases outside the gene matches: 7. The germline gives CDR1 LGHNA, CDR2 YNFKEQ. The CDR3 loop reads CASQASGSYEQYF. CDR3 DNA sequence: TGTGCCTCGCAGGCTAGCGGGAGCTACGAGCAGTACTTC.

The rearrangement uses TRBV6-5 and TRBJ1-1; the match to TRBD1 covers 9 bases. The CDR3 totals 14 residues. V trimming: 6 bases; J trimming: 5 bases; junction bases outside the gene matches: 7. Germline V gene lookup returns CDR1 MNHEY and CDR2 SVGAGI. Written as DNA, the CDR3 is TGTGCCAGCAGCCACAGGGGGCCGAGGACTGAAGCTTTCTTT. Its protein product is CASSHRGPRTEAFF.

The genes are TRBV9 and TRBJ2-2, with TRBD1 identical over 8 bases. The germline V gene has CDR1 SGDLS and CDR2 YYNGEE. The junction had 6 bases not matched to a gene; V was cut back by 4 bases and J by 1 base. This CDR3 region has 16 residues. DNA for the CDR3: TGTGCCAGCAGCCCGAACAGGGGGATGAACACCGGGGAGCTGTTTTTT. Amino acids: CASSPNRGMNTGELFF.

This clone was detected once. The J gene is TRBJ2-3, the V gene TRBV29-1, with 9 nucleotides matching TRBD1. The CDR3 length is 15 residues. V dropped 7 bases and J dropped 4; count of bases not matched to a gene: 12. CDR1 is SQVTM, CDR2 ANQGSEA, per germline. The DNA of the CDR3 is TGCAGCGCTAACGCGGGACAGGGCGTAGCAGATACGCAGTATTTT. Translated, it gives CSANAGQGVADTQYF.

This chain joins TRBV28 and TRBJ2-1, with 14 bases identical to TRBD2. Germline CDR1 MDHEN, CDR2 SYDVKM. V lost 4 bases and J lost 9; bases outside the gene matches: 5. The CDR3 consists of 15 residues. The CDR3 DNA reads TGTGCCAGCAGTTGGGGACTAGCGGGAGTATTTGAGCAGTTCTTC. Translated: CASSWGLAGVFEQFF.

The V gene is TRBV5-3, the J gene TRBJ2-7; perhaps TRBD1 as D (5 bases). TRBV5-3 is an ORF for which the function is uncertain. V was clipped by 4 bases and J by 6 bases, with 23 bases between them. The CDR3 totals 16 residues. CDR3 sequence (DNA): TGTGCCAGAAGCCGATCCCAGGGCCAAATCCACCTCGAGCAGTACTTC. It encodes CARSRSQGQIHLEQYF.

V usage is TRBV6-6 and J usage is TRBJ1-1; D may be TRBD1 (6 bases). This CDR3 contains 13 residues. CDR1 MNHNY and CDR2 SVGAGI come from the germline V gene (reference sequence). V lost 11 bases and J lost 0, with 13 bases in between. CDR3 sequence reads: CAARGRLNTEAFF. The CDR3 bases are TGTGCCGCCCGGGGGCGTTTGAACACTGAAGCTTTCTTT.